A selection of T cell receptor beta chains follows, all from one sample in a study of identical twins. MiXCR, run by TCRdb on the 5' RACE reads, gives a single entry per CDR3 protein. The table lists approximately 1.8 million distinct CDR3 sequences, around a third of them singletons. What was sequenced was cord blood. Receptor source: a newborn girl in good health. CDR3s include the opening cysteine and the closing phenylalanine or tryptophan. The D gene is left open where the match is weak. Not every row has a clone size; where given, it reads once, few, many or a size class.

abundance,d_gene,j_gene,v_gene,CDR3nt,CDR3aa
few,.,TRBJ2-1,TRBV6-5,TGTGCCAGCGCATCCCGGCGGGGACTTTCCTACAATGAGCAGTTCTTC,CASASRRGLSYNEQFF
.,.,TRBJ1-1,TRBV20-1,TGCAGTGCTAGAAAGGGAGATAGTACTGAAGCTTTCTTT,CSARKGDSTEAFF
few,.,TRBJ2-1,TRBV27,TGTGCCAGCAGGACACTCCCCTACAATGAGCAGTTCTTC,CASRTLPYNEQFF
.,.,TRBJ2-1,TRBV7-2,TGTGCCAGCAGCCTAAATGGGGCCCCCTACAATGAGCAGTTCTTC,CASSLNGAPYNEQFF
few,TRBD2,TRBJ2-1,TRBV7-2,TGTGCCAGCAGACGGCCGACTAGCGGCTTCTACAATGAGCAGTTCTTC,CASRRPTSGFYNEQFF
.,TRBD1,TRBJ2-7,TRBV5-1,TGCGCCAGCAGCCGGGCGACAGGGGCTATCTACAATGAGCAGTACTTC,CASSRATGAIYNEQYF
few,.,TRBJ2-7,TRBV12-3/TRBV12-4,TGTGCCAGCAGCGGAGCGGGCCCCTCCTACGAGCAGTACTTC,CASSGAGPSYEQYF
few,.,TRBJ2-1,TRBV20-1,TGCAGTGCTAGACCTCTACGTTCCTCCTACAATGAGCAGTTCTTC,CSARPLRSSYNEQFF
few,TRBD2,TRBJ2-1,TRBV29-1,TGCAGCGTGTCTAGCGGGAGCATCGGTGAGCAGTTCTTC,CSVSSGSIGEQFF
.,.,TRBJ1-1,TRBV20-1,TGCAGTGCTAGAGATCCGGCAGGGGTTTTTACTGAAGCTTTCTTT,CSARDPAGVFTEAFF
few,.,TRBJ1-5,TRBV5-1,TGCGCCAGCGCCCAGGACGGAGATAGCAATCAGCCCCAGCATTTT,CASAQDGDSNQPQHF
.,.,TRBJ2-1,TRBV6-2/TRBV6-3,TGTGCCAGCAGTAGACTAGGGACCTCCTACGAGCAGTTCTTC,CASSRLGTSYEQFF
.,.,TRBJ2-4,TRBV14,TGTGCCAGCAGCCAAGAGGAGAGCACCTACTTAGCCAAAAACATTCAGTACTTC,CASSQEESTYLAKNIQYF
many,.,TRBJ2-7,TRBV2,TGTGCCAGCAGTGAAGCGGCCTACGAGCAGTACTTC,CASSEAAYEQYF
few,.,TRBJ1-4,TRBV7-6,TGTGCCAGCAGCTTATCTTGGGGGGGTGAAAAACTGTTTTTT,CASSLSWGGEKLFF
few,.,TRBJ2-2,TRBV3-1,TGTGCCAGCAGCCAAGAACTAGCCGGCACCGGGGAGCTGTTTTTT,CASSQELAGTGELFF
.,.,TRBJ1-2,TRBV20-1,TGCAGTGCTAGAGATGCCGGGGCCGCTGTGGGCTACACCTTC,CSARDAGAAVGYTF
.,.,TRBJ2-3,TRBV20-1,TGCAGTGCCCGGATCCTGGGCGGGAGCACAGATACGCAGTATTTT,CSARILGGSTDTQYF
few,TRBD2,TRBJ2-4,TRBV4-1,TGCGCCAGCAGCCAAAGGATGGGACTAGCCTACCAAAACATTCAGTACTTC,CASSQRMGLAYQNIQYF
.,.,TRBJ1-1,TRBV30,TGTGCCTGGAGTGTATCCCTCGAAGCTTTCTTT,CAWSVSLEAFF
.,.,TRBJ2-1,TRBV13,TGTGCCAGCAGCTTAGGTTCGCCCGCTCTAGCGTACAATGAGCAGTTCTTC,CASSLGSPALAYNEQFF
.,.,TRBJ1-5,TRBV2,TGTGCCGGCAAGGGCTATAGCAATCAGCCCCAGCATTTT,CAGKGYSNQPQHF